This T cell receptor (beta chain) was recovered during a study of T cell responses to AZD1222 COVID-19 vaccine. Overall study results and limits: The study found vaccine-associated CD4 TCRs spanning spike, dominant at 160-218 and 743-854. Clonal diversity may have been underestimated in mostly white British donors. Two AZD1222 doses significantly raised spike-specific TCR breadth and depth over controls. Nearly half of spike-specific TCRs reportedly go after variant regions that carry no mutations.

Only in-frame clones appear in the TCRdb table, and some are missing; sequencing was by immunoSEQ multiplex PCR. Found here are 130,000 or so clones, less than 95% of them singletons; the top ten hold 7.2%. As regards this clone: Its antigen remains unidentified.

Germline assignment: CDR1 DFQATT and CDR2 SNEGSKA (reference sequence). CDR3 size: 13 residues. V lost 3 bases and J 2 bases, leaving 10 bases between the germline ends. The sample consisted of peripheral blood, taken on day 0 of AZD1222 vaccination. The sequence was obtained from an adult in good health. The rearrangement links TRBV20-1 to TRBJ2-5; D might be TRBD1 (6 bases). Written as DNA, the CDR3 is TGCAGTGCTAGTTGGACAGATCAAGAGACCCAGTACTTC. This translates into CSASWTDQETQYF.